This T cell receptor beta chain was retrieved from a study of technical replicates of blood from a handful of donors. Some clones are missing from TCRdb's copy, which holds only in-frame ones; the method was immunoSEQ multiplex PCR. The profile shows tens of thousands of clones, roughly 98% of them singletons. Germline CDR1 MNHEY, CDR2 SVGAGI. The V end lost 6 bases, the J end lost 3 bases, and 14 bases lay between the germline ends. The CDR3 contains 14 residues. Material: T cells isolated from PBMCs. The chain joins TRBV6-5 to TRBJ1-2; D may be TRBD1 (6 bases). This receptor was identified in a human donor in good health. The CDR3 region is CASRVRQVDYGYTF. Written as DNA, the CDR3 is TGTGCCAGCAGGGTCAGACAGGTGGACTATGGCTACACCTTC.